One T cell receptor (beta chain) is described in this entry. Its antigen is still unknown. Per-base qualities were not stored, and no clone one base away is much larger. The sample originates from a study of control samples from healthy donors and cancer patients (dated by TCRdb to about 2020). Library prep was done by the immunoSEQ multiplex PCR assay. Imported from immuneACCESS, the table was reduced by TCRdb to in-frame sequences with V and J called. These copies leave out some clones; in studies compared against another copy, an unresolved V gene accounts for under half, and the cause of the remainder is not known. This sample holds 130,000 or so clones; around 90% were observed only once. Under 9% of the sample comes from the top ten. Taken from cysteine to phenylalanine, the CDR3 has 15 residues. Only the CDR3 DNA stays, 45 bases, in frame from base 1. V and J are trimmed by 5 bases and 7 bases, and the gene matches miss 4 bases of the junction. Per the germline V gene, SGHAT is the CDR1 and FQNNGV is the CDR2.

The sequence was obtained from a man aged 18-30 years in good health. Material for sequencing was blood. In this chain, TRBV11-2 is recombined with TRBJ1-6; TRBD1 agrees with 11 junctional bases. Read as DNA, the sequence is TGTGCCAGCAGCCCCCGGACAGGGGGCAATTCACCCCTCCACTTT. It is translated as CASSPRTGGNSPLHF. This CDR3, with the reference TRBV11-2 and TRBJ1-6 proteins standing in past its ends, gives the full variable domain EAGVAQSPRYKIIEKRQSVAFWCNPISGHATLYWYQQILGQGPKLLIQFQNNGVVDDSQLPKDRFSAERLKGVDSTLKIQPAKLEDSAVYLCASSPRTGGNSPLHFGNGTRLTVT.